The following is a T cell receptor (beta chain) sequence with its context. Only in-frame clones appear in the TCRdb table, and some are missing; sequencing was by immunoSEQ multiplex PCR. The data contain 200,000 to 250,000 clones, approximately 85% of them seen just once; the ten biggest clones take up 5% to 7%. The data were obtained in a study of blood T cell repertoires in COVID-19. Study summary: Specimens from acute and convalescent COVID-19 originated in the United States, Italy and Spain. T cells, B-cell-depleted T cells, or PBMCs provided the cDNA or gDNA that served as material.

While infection was still active, Seattle patients were enrolled and then followed longitudinally. V lost 2 bases and J lost 5; bases outside the gene matches: 5. Germline CDR1 MDHEN, CDR2 SYDVKM. The CDR3 sequence is 15 residues long. The rearrangement uses TRBV28 and TRBJ2-3; 9 positions match TRBD1. The sample comprised peripheral blood. The origin of this receptor is a woman of 80 years or more with COVID-19, enrolled during active disease. In DNA, the CDR3 is TGTGCCAGCAGTTTACCCGGACAGGGGAAAGATACGCAGTATTTT. Residues: CASSLPGQGKDTQYF.